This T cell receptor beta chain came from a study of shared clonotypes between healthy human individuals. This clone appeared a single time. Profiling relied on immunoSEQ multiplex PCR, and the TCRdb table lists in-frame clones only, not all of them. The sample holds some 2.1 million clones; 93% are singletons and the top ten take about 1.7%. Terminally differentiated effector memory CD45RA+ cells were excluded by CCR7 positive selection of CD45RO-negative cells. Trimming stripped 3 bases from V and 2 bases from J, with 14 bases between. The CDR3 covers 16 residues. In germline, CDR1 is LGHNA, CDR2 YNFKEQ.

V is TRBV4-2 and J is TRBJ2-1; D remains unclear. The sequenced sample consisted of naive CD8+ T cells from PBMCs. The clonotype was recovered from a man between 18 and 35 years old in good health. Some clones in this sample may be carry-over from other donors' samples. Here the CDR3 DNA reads TGTGCCAGCAGCCAGGGTCCGGGCAGCGCCTACAATGAGCAGTTCTTC. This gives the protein CASSQGPGSAYNEQFF.